This record concerns one TCR beta chain sequence. The data originate from a study of blood T cell repertoires in COVID-19. Germline assignment: CDR1 MNHEY and CDR2 SVGAGI. V was trimmed by 6 bases and J by 5 bases, leaving 13 bases between them. The CDR3 loop spans 13 amino acids. How the authors handled the data: Counts of nucleated cells, estimated from reference gene primer amplification, were obtained. Method: immunoSEQ multiplex PCR; TCRdb's copy keeps in-frame clones and lacks some. V, J and clone size are those of that table, while D and trimming were read from the DNA. Of fewer than 250,000 clones listed, approximately 85% are singletons.

The sample taken for sequencing was peripheral blood. V gene TRBV6-5 combines with J gene TRBJ2-5, with D unresolved. The sequence was obtained from a woman older than 75 with COVID-19, enrolled during active disease. The CDR3 bases are TGTGCCAGCAGAAAGAACGGAGAGGAGACCCAGTACTTC. Its protein product is CASRKNGEETQYF.